The 17 T cell receptor beta chains below come from one sample, sequenced in a study of blood T cell repertoires in COVID-19. The protocol was immunoSEQ multiplex PCR, while the TCRdb copy is restricted to in-frame clones and leaves out a portion. Among 650,000 to 800,000 clones listed, about 90% were seen once. The sequencing sample was made of peripheral blood. These receptors were obtained from a woman aged 18-29 years with acute or convalescent COVID-19.

The chain employs TRBV6-1 and TRBJ1-2; D gene unclear. This CDR3 is built from 14 residues. Trimming pared 3 bases from V and 2 bases from J, leaving 10 bases between. Germline CDR1 reads MNHNS; CDR2 reads SASEGT. The CDR3 reads CASSDIGLNYGYTF. The CDR3 bases are TGTGCCAGCAGTGACATCGGGTTGAACTATGGCTACACCTTC.

V is TRBV18 and J is TRBJ1-1, with no clear D. The CDR3 runs 14 residues. Germline V gene sequence: CDR1 KGHSH, CDR2 LQKENI. Trimming pared 8 bases from V and 5 bases from J, leaving 18 bases between. CDR3 sequence (DNA): TGTGCCAGCACCCAAGGCGGGTCGGGGACTGAAGCTTTCTTT. This translates into CASTQGGSGTEAFF.

As for this clone: This sample includes further DNA sequences coding for the same CDR3. The chain combines TRBV6-2 or TRBV6-3 with TRBJ1-5, with TRBD1 as a possible D gene (6 bases). Germline V gene data show CDR1 as MNHEY and CDR2 as SVGEGT. The ends were cut back, 2 bases at V and 1 base at J, with 6 bases in the middle. This CDR3 is 14 amino acids long. DNA of the CDR3: TGTGCCAGCAGTTACGGGGGCAGCAATCAGCCCCAGCATTTT. Its translation is CASSYGGSNQPQHF.

The V and J genes are TRBV7-8 and TRBJ2-3, with 14 nucleotides matching TRBD2. CDR3 length: 19 amino acids. The junction had 5 bases not matched to a gene; V was cut back by 0 bases and J by 0 bases. The germline gives CDR1 SGHVS, CDR2 FQNEAQ. CDR3 sequence (DNA): TGTGCCAGCAGCTTAGCACCCGGGACTAGCGGGAGAAGCACAGATACGCAGTATTTT. This sequence encodes CASSLAPGTSGRSTDTQYF.

This clone was recorded once. V gene TRBV7-2 combines with J gene TRBJ1-1; 9 nucleotides line up with TRBD1. The germline CDR1 and CDR2 sequences are SGHTA and FQGNSA. V dropped 6 bases and J dropped 11; count of bases not matched to a gene: 7. The CDR3 totals 12 residues. The CDR3 DNA sequence: TGTGCCAGCAGTCCACAGGGGGCTATGGCTTTCTTT. It is translated as CASSPQGAMAFF.

This chain connects TRBV11-2 to TRBJ2-7; D is uncertain. Germline CDR1 SGHAT, CDR2 FQNNGV. The V and J ends lost 0 bases and 9 bases respectively, with 12 bases between them. This CDR3 has 13 amino acids. CDR3 sequence (DNA): TGTGCCAGCAGCTTAGAGCCCCTAGTGGTGCAGTACTTC. Translating it yields CASSLEPLVVQYF.

This clone occurred once. The chain has TRBV19 and TRBJ2-2; a weak D match, TRBD1 (5 bases). The V end was cut by 9 bases, the J end by 6 bases, with 11 bases between. Germline CDR1 is LNHDA and CDR2 is SQIVND (reference sequence). The CDR3 has 12 amino acids. Written as DNA, the CDR3 is TGTGCCAGGAGACAGATCCCCGGGGAGCTGTTTTTT. Translating it yields CARRQIPGELFF.

V usage is TRBV27 and J usage is TRBJ1-3, with D unclear. CDR1 MNHEY and CDR2 SMNVEV come from the germline V gene (reference sequence). The CDR3 consists of 16 residues. V dropped 6 bases and J dropped 2 bases, with 17 bases sitting between them. The CDR3: CASRAGSPTPGNTIYF. The CDR3 bases are TGTGCCAGCAGGGCCGGGTCCCCAACCCCTGGAAACACCATATATTTT.

The chain joins TRBV6-5 to TRBJ2-1; a weak D match, TRBD1 (5 bases). This CDR3 contains 11 residues. Germline V gene sequence: CDR1 MNHEY, CDR2 SVGAGI. Trimming took off 10 bases at V and 7 bases at J, with 11 bases between the two ends. CDR3 region: CATRQNNEQFF. The CDR3 DNA sequence: TGTGCCACCAGACAGAATAATGAGCAGTTCTTC.

The chain has TRBV3-1 (or the pseudogene TRBV3-2) and TRBJ2-2, with TRBD2 matching over 8 bases. Trimming cost V 5 bases and J 2 bases; bases outside gene matches: 7. Germline-derived CDR1 and CDR2 are LGHDT and YNNKEL (reference sequence). This CDR3 has 16 amino acids. This chain's CDR3 is CASSYGRGANTGELFF. Here the CDR3 DNA reads TGTGCCAGCAGCTATGGGCGGGGGGCTAACACCGGGGAGCTGTTTTTT.

The chain combines TRBV5-3 with TRBJ1-1; D uncertain. TRBV5-3 is given ORF status, its function remaining uncertain. The V gene lost 3 bases and the J gene lost 0 bases, with 12 bases spanning the gap. This CDR3 contains 15 residues. This CDR3 reads CARSYPGLLNTEAFF. The CDR3 bases are TGTGCCAGAAGCTACCCAGGACTTTTGAACACTGAAGCTTTCTTT.

The chain recombines TRBV7-9 with TRBJ1-3, with D perhaps TRBD1 (5 bases). V lost 0 bases, J lost 6 bases, and 6 bases lay in between. CDR1 and CDR2 (germline): SEHNR, FQNEAQ (reference sequence). There are 13 residues in the CDR3. The CDR3 region is CASSLARENTIYF. CDR3 coding DNA: TGTGCCAGCAGCTTAGCCAGGGAAAACACCATATATTTT.

The chain links TRBV19 to TRBJ2-7, with D uncertain. This CDR3 region has 11 residues. Per the germline V gene, CDR1 is LNHDA and CDR2 is SQIVND (reference sequence). The V and J ends lost 5 bases and 4 bases respectively, with 6 bases between them. CDR3 amino acids: CASSYAYEQYF. DNA of the CDR3: TGTGCCAGTAGTTATGCGTACGAGCAGTACTTC.

V gene TRBV18 combines with J gene TRBJ2-5, with D perhaps matching TRBD1 (5 bases). The ends were cut back, 6 bases at V and 4 bases at J, with 12 bases in the middle. The CDR3 is made up of 13 amino acids. Germline lookup yields CDR1 KGHSH and CDR2 LQKENI. The chain's CDR3 is CASSPRQGETQYF. The DNA of the CDR3 is TGTGCCAGCTCCCCCCGCCAGGGAGAGACCCAGTACTTC.

The rearrangement uses TRBV28 and TRBJ1-2; 7 bases fit TRBD1. CDR1 MDHEN and CDR2 SYDVKM come from the germline V gene. Trimming cost V 11 bases and J 3 bases; bases outside gene matches: 12. The CDR3 is 14 residues long. Here the CDR3 reads CAAAPDRPYYGYTF. Written as DNA, the CDR3 is TGTGCCGCAGCCCCGGACAGGCCATACTATGGCTACACCTTC.

The chain uses TRBV3-1 (or the pseudogene TRBV3-2) and TRBJ2-7, with 9 bases aligning to TRBD1. Germline V gene data show CDR1 as LGHDT and CDR2 as YNNKEL (reference sequence). The CDR3 runs 17 residues. Trimming cost V 1 base and J 3 bases; bases outside gene matches: 10. DNA of the CDR3: TGTGCCAGCAGCCAAGGACCCCCGGGACAGGGCGGCTACGAGCAGTACTTC. This translates into CASSQGPPGQGGYEQYF.

To note about this clone: Distinct nucleotide sequences in the sample also encode this CDR3. Here the CDR3 reads CASGTGGYEQYF. CDR3 in DNA: TGTGCCAGTGGGACAGGGGGTTACGAGCAGTACTTC. The chain recombines TRBV19 with TRBJ2-7; 11 nucleotides align to TRBD1. V lost 8 bases and J lost 4; bases outside the gene matches: 1. CDR1 is LNHDA, CDR2 SQIVND, per germline (reference sequence). This CDR3 contains 12 residues. Variable domain in full (rest from reference TRBV19 and TRBJ2-7): DGGITQSPKYLFRKEGQNVTLSCEQNLNHDAMYWYRQDPGQGLRLIYYSQIVNDFQKGDIAEGYSVSREKKESFPLTVTSAQKNPTAFYLCASGTGGYEQYFGPGTRLTVT.